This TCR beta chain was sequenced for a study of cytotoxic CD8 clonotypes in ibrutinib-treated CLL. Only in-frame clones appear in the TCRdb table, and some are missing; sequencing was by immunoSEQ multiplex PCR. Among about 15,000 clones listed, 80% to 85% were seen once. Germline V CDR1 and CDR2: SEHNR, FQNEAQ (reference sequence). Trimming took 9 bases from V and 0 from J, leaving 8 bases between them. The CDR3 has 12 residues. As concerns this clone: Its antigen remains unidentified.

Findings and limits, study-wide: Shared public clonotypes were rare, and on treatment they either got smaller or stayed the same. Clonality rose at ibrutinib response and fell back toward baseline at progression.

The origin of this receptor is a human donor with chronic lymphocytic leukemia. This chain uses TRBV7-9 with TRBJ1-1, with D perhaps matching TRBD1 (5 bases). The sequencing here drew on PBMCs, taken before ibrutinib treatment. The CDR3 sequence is CASNRLNTEAFF. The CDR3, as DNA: TGTGCCAGTAACAGGTTGAACACTGAAGCTTTCTTT.